The source of this T cell receptor beta chain is a study of Ad26.COV2.S vaccination and SARS-CoV-2 variants. Study summary: The study gave Ad26.COV2.S intramuscularly, once or twice 56 days apart.

Per germline, CDR1 LGHNA and CDR2 YSLEER. CDR3 length equals 16 residues. Trimming cost V 3 bases and J 4 bases; bases outside gene matches: 7. The method was immunoSEQ multiplex PCR; TCRdb's version includes in-frame clones alone and lacks a portion of them. This sample yields around 400,000 clones, of which roughly 90% are seen a single time; 1.5% to 2% belongs to the top ten. Treatment reported: 15 to 20 received Ad26.COV2.S at low or high dose, single or two shots; a few received placebo; per-sample allocation not given. Day 63 following the first vaccine or placebo injection was when the samples were taken. The shot given was an Ad26 vector that makes Wuhan-strain SARS-CoV-2 spike.

The sequences come from peripheral blood, collected in a trial of Ad26.COV2.S vaccine versus placebo. The TCR originated in a person between 18 and 65 years old who received the Ad26.COV2.S COVID-19 vaccine or a placebo. The chain recombines TRBV4-3 with TRBJ2-1, with 9 bases aligning to TRBD1. As DNA, the CDR3 is TGCGCCAGCAGCCAGCGGGACAGGGAAGGATACAATGAGCAGTTCTTC. This gives the protein CASSQRDREGYNEQFF.